The rows below give T cell receptor beta chains drawn from one sample of a study of brain T cells in children with intractable seizures. The method was immunoSEQ multiplex PCR; TCRdb's version includes in-frame clones alone and lacks a portion of them. The top ten hold roughly 20% of the sample, which has fewer than 2,000 clones, around four fifths seen once. The sample consisted of resected brain tissue, taken at surgery. Source of these receptors: a boy between 5 and 17 years old with focal cortical dysplasia and intractable seizures. Each CDR3 is given with its conserved first and last residue. D genes are given only for firm matches. The size field is filled for only some rows; it gives once, few, many or a size class.

size	J	V	D	length	CDR3	DNA
-	TRBJ1-4	TRBV15	-	15	CATSRDGAAGEKLFF	TGTGCCACCAGCAGAGATGGGGCGGCGGGTGAAAAACTGTTTTTT
-	TRBJ2-1	TRBV3-1/TRBV3-2	TRBD2	15	CASSLTSGGANEQFF	TGTGCCAGCAGCCTTACTAGCGGGGGGGCCAATGAGCAGTTCTTC
once	TRBJ2-3	TRBV28	TRBD2	14	CASSFRRERDTQYF	TGTGCCAGCAGTTTTAGGCGGGAGCGGGATACGCAGTATTTT
-	TRBJ2-1	TRBV6-4	TRBD1	15	CASGKQGSSYNEQFF	TGTGCCAGCGGAAAACAGGGGAGCTCCTACAATGAGCAGTTCTTC
-	TRBJ1-6	TRBV30	TRBD1	18	CAWSRGGGGASRASPLHF	TGTGCCTGGAGCCGGGGAGGAGGGGGCGCCTCACGGGCGTCACCCCTCCACTTT
-	TRBJ2-1	TRBV5-6	TRBD2	16	CASSLRTRRAYNEQFF	TGTGCCAGCAGCCTAAGGACTAGAAGGGCCTACAATGAGCAGTTCTTC
-	TRBJ1-6	TRBV6-4	-	13	CASSDRANSPLHF	TGTGCCAGCAGTGACAGGGCTAATTCACCCCTCCACTTT
-	TRBJ2-1	TRBV9	-	15	CASSVGGTTYNEQFF	TGTGCCAGCAGCGTAGGAGGGACCACCTACAATGAGCAGTTCTTC
-	TRBJ2-2	TRBV3-1/TRBV3-2	-	15	CASSQVVNSAGELFF	TGTGCCAGCAGCCAAGTGGTCAACAGTGCCGGGGAGCTGTTTTTT
-	TRBJ1-4	TRBV5-6	-	16	CASSLGYRGSNEKLFF	TGTGCCAGCAGCTTGGGATACCGGGGTAGTAATGAAAAACTGTTTTTT
-	TRBJ1-6	TRBV9	-	17	CASSVDLSFPNNSPLHF	TGTGCCAGCAGCGTAGATCTCAGTTTCCCAAATAATTCACCCCTCCACTTT
-	TRBJ1-1	TRBV19	-	13	CASSIERNTEAFF	TGTGCCAGTAGTATAGAAAGAAACACTGAAGCTTTCTTT
once	TRBJ2-2	TRBV3-1/TRBV3-2	-	17	CASSQGGRGSNTGELFF	TGTGCCAGCAGCCAAGGGGGTCGGGGTTCGAACACCGGGGAGCTGTTTTTT
-	TRBJ1-4	TRBV5-6	TRBD1	16	CASSLGTGLRDEKLFF	TGTGCCAGCAGCTTGGGGACAGGGCTTAGGGATGAAAAACTGTTTTTT
-	TRBJ1-1	TRBV7-9	-	12	CASSWGADEAFF	TGTGCCAGCAGCTGGGGGGCAGATGAAGCTTTCTTT
-	TRBJ1-4	TRBV3-1/TRBV3-2	-	15	CASSQSGGENDKLFF	TGTGCCAGCAGCCAAAGCGGAGGGGAGAACGATAAACTGTTTTTT
-	TRBJ1-1	TRBV6-5	-	14	CASSYKDVNTEAFF	TGTGCCAGCAGTTATAAGGACGTGAACACTGAAGCTTTCTTT
-	TRBJ2-1	TRBV16	TRBD2	16	CASSQSSGGAYNEQFF	TGTGCCAGCAGCCAATCCTCCGGGGGGGCCTACAATGAGCAGTTCTTC
-	TRBJ2-3	TRBV6-4	TRBD1	14	CASSDSGGADTQYF	TGTGCCAGCAGTGACTCAGGGGGCGCAGATACGCAGTATTTT
-	TRBJ2-1	TRBV5-6	TRBD1	15	CASRSGTGTYNEQFF	TGTGCCAGCAGAAGTGGGACAGGGACCTACAATGAGCAGTTCTTC
once	TRBJ1-2	TRBV18	-	13	CASSPPGEVGYTF	TGTGCCAGCTCACCTCCAGGGGAAGTCGGCTACACCTTC
-	TRBJ2-1	TRBV2	TRBD2	19	CASSQWRDLLAGGQGEQFF	TGTGCCAGCAGCCAATGGAGGGATCTGCTAGCGGGAGGACAGGGTGAGCAGTTCTTC
-	TRBJ2-3	TRBV5-5	TRBD2	15	CASSIGRVSTDTQYF	TGTGCCAGCAGCATTGGGAGGGTTAGCACAGATACGCAGTATTTT
-	TRBJ2-2	TRBV11-2	TRBD1	15	CASSRRQGATGELFF	TGTGCCAGCAGCCGCCGGCAGGGGGCAACCGGGGAGCTGTTTTTT
-	TRBJ2-3	TRBV7-2	TRBD1	14	CASTRQGPTDTQYF	TGTGCCAGCACGAGACAGGGACCCACAGATACGCAGTATTTT
-	TRBJ2-5	TRBV19	-	15	CASSKPGGRRETQYF	TGTGCCAGTAGTAAGCCTGGGGGGCGTCGTGAGACCCAGTACTTC
-	TRBJ1-3	TRBV7-3	-	15	CASSLSGGYGNTIYF	TGTGCCAGCAGCTTAAGCGGGGGCTATGGAAACACCATATATTTT
few	TRBJ2-3	TRBV6-5	-	14	CASQGEKHTDTQYF	TGTGCCAGCCAAGGGGAGAAACACACAGATACGCAGTATTTT
-	TRBJ2-3	TRBV24-1	-	15	CATSDLRDSTDTQYF	TGTGCCACCAGTGATTTGAGGGACAGCACAGATACGCAGTATTTT
-	TRBJ2-1	TRBV6-5	-	13	CASSYGAPNEQFF	TGTGCCAGCAGTTACGGGGCCCCCAATGAGCAGTTCTTC
large	TRBJ1-5	TRBV7-2	-	13	CASSTGPGRPQHF	TGTGCCAGCAGCACGGGACCCGGGAGGCCCCAGCATTTT
-	TRBJ2-5	TRBV6-6	TRBD2	14	CASSRTSGRETQYF	TGTGCCAGCAGCCGGACTAGCGGGAGAGAGACCCAGTACTTC
once	TRBJ1-1	TRBV27	TRBD1	15	CASSLTGGVSAEAFF	TGTGCCAGCAGTTTGACAGGGGGCGTCTCCGCTGAAGCTTTCTTT
-	TRBJ1-5	TRBV25-1	-	11	CASSEWEPQHF	TGTGCCAGCAGTGAGTGGGAGCCCCAGCATTTT
-	TRBJ2-1	TRBV7-2	TRBD2	15	CASRLTSGGLDEQFF	TGTGCCAGCAGACTGACTAGCGGGGGGTTGGATGAGCAGTTCTTC
-	TRBJ2-7	TRBV6-5	-	14	CASSYGRQHYEQYF	TGTGCCAGCAGTTACGGCAGACAGCACTACGAGCAGTACTTC
-	TRBJ1-2	TRBV9	-	17	CASSEGGGADGNYGYTF	TGTGCCAGCAGCGAAGGCGGGGGGGCCGACGGTAACTATGGCTACACCTTC
-	TRBJ2-2	TRBV5-1	-	12	CASSSDPGELFF	TGCGCCAGCAGCTCCGATCCCGGGGAGCTGTTTTTT
-	TRBJ1-5	TRBV20-1	-	16	CSASPNNLYSNQPQHF	TGCAGTGCTAGTCCGAACAACTTATATAGCAATCAGCCCCAGCATTTT
few	TRBJ2-7	TRBV10-1	-	15	CASSENRLGSYEQYF	TGCGCCAGCAGTGAGAACCGCCTGGGGTCCTACGAGCAGTACTTC
-	TRBJ1-1	TRBV28	-	13	CASSFTGNTEAFF	TGTGCCAGCAGTTTCACAGGGAACACTGAAGCTTTCTTT
-	TRBJ2-5	TRBV19	-	13	CASSSGGAETQYF	TGTGCCAGTAGCTCAGGGGGGGCAGAGACCCAGTACTTC
-	TRBJ2-1	TRBV28	TRBD2	15	CASSPRLAGVNEQFF	TGTGCCAGCAGTCCCCGACTAGCGGGGGTCAATGAGCAGTTCTTC
-	TRBJ2-2	TRBV6-5	-	15	CASRSEYRAAGELFF	TGTGCCAGCAGAAGCGAATATCGCGCTGCCGGGGAGCTGTTTTTT
-	TRBJ2-3	TRBV28	TRBD1	14	CASSTDRATDTQYF	TGTGCCAGCAGTACGGACAGGGCAACAGATACGCAGTATTTT